The rows below give T cell receptor beta chains drawn from one sample of a study of shared T cell receptors in the human thymus. Data came from immunoSEQ multiplex PCR; TCRdb stores just in-frame clones and leaves some out. The table includes about 660,000 clones, around 87% detected once. This same sample was also taken into another study, of human thymus T cells.

Sequencing was performed on thymocytes. Source of these receptors: a boy under two years old with a congenital heart defect. Both conserved end residues are part of each CDR3. The order of the fields is J gene, D gene, V gene, clone size, CDR3 DNA, CDR3 protein. The D gene is left open where the match is weak. The listing skips clone size in some rows; elsewhere it reads once, few, many or a size class.

TRBJ2-3	TRBD2	TRBV7-2	-	TGTGCCAGCAGCTTAGCAATTTTATCTAGCGGGAGGCCAGATACGCAGTATTTT	CASSLAILSSGRPDTQYF
TRBJ2-1	-	TRBV7-9	-	TGTGCCAGCAGCTCAGGGGTCCGGGACACCGCCTACAATGAGCAGTTCTTC	CASSSGVRDTAYNEQFF
TRBJ2-1	-	TRBV5-4	once	TGTGCCAGCGGGAGCTCGGCCTACAATGAGCAGTTCTTC	CASGSSAYNEQFF
TRBJ1-4	-	TRBV5-1	-	TGCGCCAGCAGCTCGAGGGGGGGGCGAGCTGAAAAACTGTTTTTT	CASSSRGGRAEKLFF
TRBJ2-7	TRBD2	TRBV6-6	once	TGTGCCAGCAGCCCTTTGGGAGCTAGCGGGAGAGGGGAGCAGTACTTC	CASSPLGASGRGEQYF
TRBJ2-7	-	TRBV7-8	-	TGTGCCAGCAGCCCGGAAACTAGTCAATACGAGCAGTACTTC	CASSPETSQYEQYF
TRBJ2-7	TRBD2	TRBV27	-	TGTGCCAGCAGTCTCGGACTAGCTCCCCACGAGCAGTACTTC	CASSLGLAPHEQYF
TRBJ2-1	-	TRBV27	-	TGTGCCAGCAGTCCCCCAGCGAATGAGCAGTTCTTC	CASSPPANEQFF
TRBJ2-7	TRBD1	TRBV10-3	-	TGTGCCATCAGTGAGCCCACCCGCACAGGGGTAAGCTCCTACGAGCAGTACTTC	CAISEPTRTGVSSYEQYF
TRBJ2-7	TRBD2	TRBV13	-	TGTGCCAGCAGCCGGCGGACTAGCGGGAGGGTAGGCGAAGAGCAGTACTTC	CASSRRTSGRVGEEQYF
TRBJ1-3	-	TRBV5-1	few	TGCGCCAGCAGCCCGGGGAGGGCTGGAAACACCATATATTTT	CASSPGRAGNTIYF
TRBJ1-5	-	TRBV4-1	-	TGCGCCAGCAGCCAAGATCACGGGTCCCGGTCTGGAGGCAATCAGCCCCAGCATTTT	CASSQDHGSRSGGNQPQHF
TRBJ2-3	-	TRBV21-1	-	TGTGCCAGCAGCAAACTTAGCGGAGCAGATACGCAGTATTTT	CASSKLSGADTQYF
TRBJ2-3	-	TRBV19	-	TGTGCCAGTAGTTCCTACCCACGACCGACAAGCACAGATACGCAGTATTTT	CASSSYPRPTSTDTQYF
TRBJ1-2	TRBD1	TRBV5-1	-	TGCGCCAGCAGTTCCTACAGGGGCCGGGGCTATGGCTACACCTTC	CASSSYRGRGYGYTF
TRBJ1-2	-	TRBV7-9	-	TGTGCCAGCAGCTTGCGTACTTGGGCCGACGGGAGACTGGACTATGGCTACACCTTC	CASSLRTWADGRLDYGYTF
TRBJ2-1	TRBD2	TRBV6-5	-	TGTGCCAGCAGTTACCGCAGCGGGAGGGCGATGGATGAGCAGTTCTTC	CASSYRSGRAMDEQFF
TRBJ1-2	-	TRBV5-6	-	TGTGCCAGCAGCTTGCAGAGCGAAATGAGGACACCAGGCCTCTATGGCTACACCTTC	CASSLQSEMRTPGLYGYTF
TRBJ2-1	-	TRBV18	once	TGTGCCAGCTCACCAAGGCTTGTTGAGCGCCACAATGAGCAGTTCTTC	CASSPRLVERHNEQFF
TRBJ2-3	TRBD2	TRBV15	-	TGTGCCACCAGCAGAGGTCTAGCGGGAGGGCCAAGCACAGATACGCAGTATTTT	CATSRGLAGGPSTDTQYF
TRBJ1-2	TRBD1	TRBV4-2	-	TGTGCCAGCAGCCAAGATCGCCGCCGGGACAGGGGGCCCTCCAACTATGGCTACACCTTC	CASSQDRRRDRGPSNYGYTF
TRBJ2-1	TRBD2	TRBV15	-	TGTGCCACCAGCAGAGCTAGCGGGAGGAATTACAATGAGCAGTTCTTC	CATSRASGRNYNEQFF
TRBJ1-1	-	TRBV29-1	-	TGCAGCGAGCCGAACAGGAAGAACACTGAAGCTTTCTTT	CSEPNRKNTEAFF
TRBJ2-3	TRBD2	TRBV30	-	TGTGCCTGGGGGGCGGGAGGGAACACAGATACGCAGTATTTT	CAWGAGGNTDTQYF
TRBJ2-3	-	TRBV29-1	-	TGCAGCGTTGTATCGGGGGTCACAGATACGCAGTATTTT	CSVVSGVTDTQYF
TRBJ2-7	-	TRBV6-5	once	TGTGCCAGCATCTCGGACATCTCCTACGAGCAGTACTTC	CASISDISYEQYF
TRBJ1-1	-	TRBV7-9	-	TGTGCCAGCAGCTTAGCAGCCGACGACGGGATGAACACTGAAGCTTTCTTT	CASSLAADDGMNTEAFF
TRBJ1-1	TRBD1	TRBV28	-	TGTGCCAGCAGTTCTCAGGACAGGGACACTGAAGCTTTCTTT	CASSSQDRDTEAFF
TRBJ2-7	TRBD1	TRBV5-1	-	TGCGCCAGCAGCCTCTGGCCAGGACAGGGCTCCTACGAGCAGTACTTC	CASSLWPGQGSYEQYF
TRBJ2-7	TRBD2	TRBV2	-	TGTGCCAGCAGTGAAGCGCTTCATGAGGAACTAGCGGGAGAGGTGGCGGGCGAGCAGTACTTC	CASSEALHEELAGEVAGEQYF
TRBJ1-3	TRBD1	TRBV9	once	TGTGCCAGCAGCGTGGGACAGGGCCACTCTGGAAACACCATATATTTT	CASSVGQGHSGNTIYF
TRBJ2-2	TRBD2	TRBV29-1	-	TGCAGCGCCGAAGGAAGGCGAGAGGAGGGACTAGCGGGATTAGTCGGGGAGCTGTTTTTT	CSAEGRREEGLAGLVGELFF
TRBJ2-7	TRBD1	TRBV19	-	TGTGCCAGTAGTCAGAGGCAGGGGGTCTACGAGCAGTACTTC	CASSQRQGVYEQYF
TRBJ2-5	TRBD2	TRBV7-2	-	TGTGCCAGCAGCTCGAGACTAGCGGACTCGTACCAAGAGACCCAGTACTTC	CASSSRLADSYQETQYF
TRBJ2-7	-	TRBV7-3	-	TGTGCCAGCAGCTTACTCGGCGGAGCCTCCTACGAGCAGTACTTC	CASSLLGGASYEQYF
TRBJ1-4	-	TRBV28	few	TGTGCCAGCAGTTCTTGGACTGGGAAGATAACTAATAGTGCGGATGAAAAACTGTTTTTT	CASSSWTGKITNSADEKLFF
TRBJ1-1	-	TRBV10-3	-	TGTGCCATCAGCTCGGTTGAGGGATTGAACACTGAAGCTTTCTTT	CAISSVEGLNTEAFF
TRBJ1-2	TRBD1	TRBV4-3	-	TGCGCCAGCAGCCATTCCGGACAGGGTAGGGCTAACTATGGCTACACCTTC	CASSHSGQGRANYGYTF
TRBJ2-3	-	TRBV6-1	-	TGTGCCAGCAGTGAATGCGGGGGCGGGGTAGCGGGACAGGGAGATACGCAGTATTTT	CASSECGGGVAGQGDTQYF
TRBJ2-1	-	TRBV10-1	-	TGCGCCAGCAGTGAGATAAATCACCGGACTAATCCCATCGATGAGCAGTTCTTC	CASSEINHRTNPIDEQFF
TRBJ2-5	-	TRBV29-1	-	TGCAGCGTTGGGATCGAGCGCCGGCAAGAGACCCAGTACTTC	CSVGIERRQETQYF
TRBJ2-1	TRBD2	TRBV30	-	TGTGCCTGGAGAGAGGGGACTAGCGGGAGTCGGTCCTACAATGAGCAGTTCTTC	CAWREGTSGSRSYNEQFF